The 28 T cell receptor beta chains given below trace back to one sample, sequenced in a study of shared clonotypes between healthy human individuals. Clones were sequenced by immunoSEQ multiplex PCR, and TCRdb holds only the in-frame ones, with some missing. The sample holds some 500,000 clones, around 77% seen once. Sequenced input: PBMCs. These receptors all come from a middle-aged woman in good health. Some clones in this sample may be carry-over from other donors' samples.

CDR3 sequence: CASSEGTLTGELFF. Written as DNA, the CDR3 is TGCGCCAGCAGTGAGGGGACCCTTACCGGGGAGCTGTTTTTT. The chain employs TRBV10-1 and TRBJ2-2; TRBD1 or TRBD2 may be the D gene (5 bases each). The CDR3 is 14 amino acids. V shed 2 bases and J shed 5 bases, with 9 bases lying between them. CDR1 is WNHNN and CDR2 is SYGVQD in the germline V gene (reference sequence).

The chain couples TRBV28 to TRBJ2-3; TRBD2 agrees at 9 bases. CDR3 length: 15 amino acids. With 8 bases clipped from V and 5 bases from J, the junction kept 11 bases outside the gene matches. The germline V gene has CDR1 MDHEN and CDR2 SYDVKM. This CDR3 is CASGEMTSGRDTQYF. As DNA, the CDR3 is TGTGCCAGCGGTGAGATGACTAGCGGAAGAGATACGCAGTATTTT.

The chain carries TRBV12-5 and TRBJ2-5; perhaps D is TRBD1 or TRBD2 (5 bases each). V lost 2 bases and J lost 2, with 12 bases in between. There are 15 residues in the CDR3. Germline V gene sequence: CDR1 LGHNT, CDR2 FRNRAP. The CDR3 loop reads CASGLSLGEQETQYF. DNA for the CDR3: TGTGCTAGTGGTTTGTCACTGGGGGAACAAGAGACCCAGTACTTC.

This chain uses TRBV9 with TRBJ2-7, with a possible D match to TRBD2 (6 bases). The germline V gene has CDR1 SGDLS and CDR2 YYNGEE. This CDR3 has 14 residues. Deletions cut 0 bases from V and 7 bases from J, with 14 bases between. CDR3 coding DNA: TGTGCCAGCAGCGTAGCCCCAGGGCGGGGAGAGCAGTACTTC. It codes for CASSVAPGRGEQYF.

Concerning this clone itself: This is likely an artifact of a read error, given a far larger clone one base away. This chain connects TRBV5-1 to TRBJ2-2, with D perhaps matching TRBD2 (5 bases). The CDR3 sequence is 13 residues long. Germline CDR1 reads SGHRS; CDR2 reads YFSETQ. In nucleotides, the CDR3 is TGCGCCAGCAGCTTGCCAGACCTCGGGGAGCTGGTTTTT. Its translation: CASSLPDLGELVF.

In the case of this clone: The likely explanation is a read error, given a far larger clone one base away. This rearrangement joins TRBV2 to TRBJ2-7; no clear D gene. CDR1 is SNHLY, CDR2 FYNNEI, per germline. This CDR3 region has 15 residues. CDR3 sequence: CASSDRSTFSYEQHF. CDR3 nucleotides: TGTGCCAGCAGTGACCGTTCTACATTCTCCTACGAGCAGCACTTC.

This rearrangement joins TRBV5-8 to TRBJ2-3; D unclear. There are 13 residues in the CDR3. Deletions cut 3 bases from V and 6 bases from J, with 11 bases between. From germline, CDR1 is SGHTS and CDR2 YDEGEE. The CDR3, as DNA: TGTGCCAGCAGCTCAAGGGTGGGTGATACGCAGTATTTT. Translated, it gives CASSSRVGDTQYF.

Only one count was recorded for this clone. V is TRBV10-2 and J is TRBJ2-2, with 14 bases fitting TRBD2. The CDR3 has 15 residues. CDR1 is WSHSY and CDR2 is SAAADI in the germline V gene. The V segment lost 8 bases and the J segment 4 bases; nucleotides outside the gene matches: 3. CDR3 residues: CASGLAGGGTGELFF. CDR3 DNA sequence: TGCGCCAGCGGACTAGCGGGAGGAGGCACCGGGGAGCTGTTTTTT.

A single count supports this clone. V usage is TRBV27 and J usage is TRBJ2-6; a weak D match, TRBD2 (5 bases). The CDR3 extends over 18 amino acids. Germline V gives CDR1 MNHEY, CDR2 SMNVEV (reference sequence). The V end was cut by 2 bases, the J end by 4 bases, with 18 bases between. In DNA, the CDR3 is TGTGCCAGCAGTTTAATTAGCCCTAGCAACTTAGGGGCCAACGTCCTGACTTTC. It translates to CASSLISPSNLGANVLTF.

V usage is TRBV27 and J usage is TRBJ1-2, with D possibly matching TRBD1 (6 bases). With 1 base removed from V and 7 bases from J, the gap between germline ends came to 19 bases. CDR1 MNHEY and CDR2 SMNVEV come from the germline V gene (reference sequence). The CDR3 runs to 16 residues. The CDR3 spells CASSLYTGQGLSGYTF. As DNA, the CDR3 is TGTGCCAGCAGTTTATACACAGGGCAGGGATTGAGTGGCTACACCTTC.

This clone has at least ten counts. V gene TRBV6-1 combines with J gene TRBJ2-7, with a weak D call TRBD1 (6 bases). Between the trimmed V and J ends, which lost 8 bases and 5 bases, there was a span of 19 bases. The CDR3 is 14 amino acids. In germline, CDR1 is MNHNS, CDR2 SASEGT. The CDR3 loop reads CASLRDILTDEQYF. The DNA for the CDR3 is TGTGCCAGCCTCCGGGACATCCTTACTGACGAGCAGTACTTC.

Written as DNA, the CDR3 is TGTGCCAGCTCACCGCGGACTAGCGGCCCAGTTTCGGATTACAATGAGCAGTTCTTC. Residues: CASSPRTSGPVSDYNEQFF. The V gene is TRBV18, the J gene TRBJ2-1, with TRBD2 identical over 10 bases. J was trimmed by 4 bases and V by 3 bases; bases with no gene match: 15. The CDR3 has 19 residues. Germline V gene lookup returns CDR1 KGHSH and CDR2 LQKENI.

This clone was observed a few times. The chain couples TRBV28 to TRBJ1-1, with D possibly TRBD1 on 6 matching bases. Germline V CDR1 and CDR2: MDHEN, SYDVKM. V was cut by 5 bases and J by 4 bases, with 14 bases left in between. This CDR3 has 14 residues. The CDR3 DNA reads as TGTGCCAGCAGTGCGGGACACTCACCCACTGAAGCTTTCTTT. Its translation: CASSAGHSPTEAFF.

The chain carries TRBV18 and TRBJ1-4; D is uncertain. V was shortened by 2 bases and J by 5 bases, with 12 bases between the two germline ends. Germline lookup yields CDR1 KGHSH and CDR2 LQKENI. This CDR3 spans 15 amino acids. CDR3 bases: TGTGCCAGCTCACCAGATCGGGTCATCAATGAAAAACTGTTTTTT. It translates to CASSPDRVINEKLFF. Together with reference TRBV18 and TRBJ1-4, the CDR3 gives the full variable domain: NAGVMQNPRHLVRRRGQEARLRCSPMKGHSHVYWYRQLPEEGLKFMVYLQKENIIDESGMPKERFSAEFPKEGPSILRIQQVVRGDSAAYFCASSPDRVINEKLFFGSGTQLSVL.

As regards this clone: Since a far larger clone is one base different, this is likely a read error. The CDR3 DNA is TGTGCCTGGAGTGGGACAGGGGGCGTGGGTCCCACTGAAGCTTTCTTT. Its translation is CAWSGTGGVGPTEAFF. V usage is TRBV30 and J usage is TRBJ1-1; 11 bases are a match to TRBD1. Germline CDR1 is GTSNPN and CDR2 is SVGIG (reference sequence). The trim removed 1 base at V and 4 bases at J, leaving 8 bases unmatched. The CDR3 consists of 16 residues. The full variable domain, with the rest looked up from reference TRBV30 and TRBJ1-1, is SQTIHQWPATLVQPVGSPLSLECTVEGTSNPNLYWYRQAAGRGLQLLFYSVGIGQISSEVPQNLSASRPQDRQFILSSKKLLLSDSGFYLCAWSGTGGVGPTEAFFGQGTRLTVV.

A word on this clone: The same CDR3 also results from other DNA sequences found in this sample. This chain uses TRBV15 with TRBJ2-7, with 7 bases identical to TRBD1. Per the germline V gene, CDR1 is LNHNV and CDR2 is YYDKDF (reference sequence). Germline trimming cut 5 bases from V and 3 bases from J; bases unmatched to any gene: 4. The CDR3 is made up of 13 amino acids. CDR3 in amino acids: CATSRDRNYEQYF. As DNA, the CDR3 is TGTGCCACCAGCCGGGACAGAAACTACGAGCAGTACTTC.

The genes are TRBV11-2 and TRBJ1-3; 9 nucleotides line up with TRBD1. The CDR3 has 16 amino acids. In germline, CDR1 is SGHAT, CDR2 FQNNGV. The trim removed 5 bases at V and 0 bases at J, leaving 5 bases unmatched. CDR3 in amino acids: CASSNYRGPSGNTIYF. For the CDR3, the DNA is TGTGCCAGCAGCAACTACAGGGGGCCCTCTGGAAACACCATATATTTT.

The chain combines TRBV5-1 with TRBJ1-2, with 9 positions matching TRBD1. Per germline, CDR1 SGHRS and CDR2 YFSETQ. Trimming took 2 bases from V and 4 from J; bases not matched to a gene: 6. CDR3 length: 15 residues. CDR3 nucleotides: TGCGCCAGCAGCTTCACAGGGGGCGACCTCTATGGCTACACCTTC. Encoded protein: CASSFTGGDLYGYTF.

This clone showed up many times. This chain connects TRBV7-9 to TRBJ2-7; D gene ambiguous. CDR1 is SEHNR, CDR2 FQNEAQ, per germline (reference sequence). Between the trimmed V and J ends, which lost 4 bases and 3 bases, there was a span of 10 bases. This CDR3 contains 13 residues. CDR3 residues: CASSSVRFYEQYF. Written as DNA, the CDR3 is TGTGCCAGCAGCTCTGTACGATTCTACGAGCAGTACTTC.

The J gene is TRBJ2-1, the V gene TRBV4-2, with unresolved D. Trimming cost V 0 bases and J 4 bases, with 10 bases left between them. The CDR3 contains 15 residues. CDR1 LGHNA and CDR2 YNFKEQ come from the germline V gene. The CDR3 DNA follows: TGTGCCAGCAGCCAAGAGTTGTCACATTACAATGAGCAGTTCTTC. Its translation: CASSQELSHYNEQFF.

The J gene is TRBJ2-7, the V gene TRBV11-2; the D gene is possibly TRBD1 (5 bases). CDR1 is SGHAT, CDR2 FQNNGV, per germline. Trimming removed 2 bases from V and 5 bases from J, with 10 bases in between. The CDR3 has 13 amino acids. Here the CDR3 reads CASSLQGWDEQYF. The DNA for the CDR3 is TGTGCCAGCAGCTTACAGGGTTGGGACGAGCAGTACTTC.

This rearrangement joins TRBV4-2 to TRBJ1-5, with D possibly TRBD1 on 5 matching bases. V was pared by 0 bases and J by 4 bases, with 7 bases between. CDR1 is LGHNA and CDR2 is YNFKEQ in the germline V gene. The CDR3 is made up of 14 amino acids. Written as DNA, the CDR3 is TGTGCCAGCAGCCAAGAACAGGCAAATCAGCCCCAGCATTTT. Protein sequence: CASSQEQANQPQHF.

The rearrangement uses TRBV19 and TRBJ1-2; D gene unclear. Trimming took 3 bases from V and 7 from J, leaving 12 bases between them. The V gene's germline CDR1 is LNHDA and CDR2 SQIVND (reference sequence). CDR3 length equals 13 residues. For the CDR3, the DNA is TGTGCCAGTAGTATTGGTATCGGGCGTGGCTACACCTTC. This encodes CASSIGIGRGYTF.

As regards this clone: Possible read error: a much larger clone is one base away. Because it lacks the conserved phenylalanine or tryptophan at the end, this CDR3 is likely a read error. CDR3 in amino acids: CASSLALGRPQHY. CDR3 nucleotide sequence: TGTGCCAGCAGCTTAGCGTTAGGGAGGCCCCAGCATTAT. The chain has TRBV7-6 and TRBJ1-5; D gene uncertain. V shed 0 bases and J shed 9 bases, with 9 bases lying between them. This CDR3 has 13 amino acids. The V gene's germline CDR1 is SGHVS and CDR2 FNYEAQ.

CDR3 in DNA: TGTGCCAGCAGCCCAAGACAGGGGGGGACTGAAGCTTTCTTT. Its protein product is CASSPRQGGTEAFF. The genes are TRBV7-3 and TRBJ1-1; TRBD1 matches 9 bases. CDR3 length equals 14 residues. The V segment lost 5 bases and the J segment 5 bases; nucleotides outside the gene matches: 6. The V gene's germline CDR1 is SGHTA and CDR2 FQGTGA.

This clone was seen repeatedly, ten times or more. V and J are TRBV2 and TRBJ2-5; D not certain. CDR3 length: 14 amino acids. Germline V gene lookup returns CDR1 SNHLY and CDR2 FYNNEI. Trimming cost V 2 bases and J 3 bases, with 10 bases left between them. The CDR3 here is CASSEMPGKETQYF. In nucleotides, the CDR3 is TGTGCCAGCAGTGAAATGCCCGGAAAAGAGACCCAGTACTTC.

Comments on this clone: This sequence may be a read error, since a much larger clone differs from it by one base. V is TRBV4-1 and J is TRBJ2-1; 10 positions agree with TRBD2. The CDR3 runs to 15 residues. The germline gives CDR1 MGHRA, CDR2 YSYEKL. Trimming at V came to 1 base and at J to 6 bases, leaving 3 bases not matched to a gene. CDR3 in amino acids: CASSQGLAGVNEQFF. The CDR3 DNA follows: TGCGCCAGCAGCCAAGGCCTAGCGGGAGTCAATGAGCAGTTCTTC.

This chain links TRBV27 with TRBJ2-1; perhaps TRBD1 as D (6 bases). Germline CDR1 and CDR2: MNHEY and SMNVEV (reference sequence). V dropped 5 bases and J dropped 3 bases, with 14 bases sitting between them. The CDR3 spans 15 residues. The CDR3 DNA reads TGTGCCAGCAGTAGCCGCCGGACAGTCTACAATGAGCAGTTCTTC. The encoded protein is CASSSRRTVYNEQFF.